This T cell receptor (beta chain) was obtained from a study of shared clonotypes between healthy human individuals. Clones were sequenced by immunoSEQ multiplex PCR, and TCRdb holds only the in-frame ones, with some missing. The sample has roughly 1,500,000 clones, 98% seen once. Unmatched junction bases numbered 10, after V lost 5 bases and J lost 9 bases. The CDR3 is made up of 15 amino acids. CDR1 is SGHTA and CDR2 is FQGNSA in the germline V gene. This clone occurred once. The sample was naive CD4+ T cells sorted from blood. Subset meaning: CD45RA+ positively selected. The genes are TRBV7-2 and TRBJ2-1, with TRBD2 matching 10 bases. This TCR was recovered from a man aged 25 to 45 in good health. As DNA, the CDR3 is TGTGCCAGCAGCAGACCGGGACTAGCGAGCTTTGAGCAGTTCTTC. Protein product: CASSRPGLASFEQFF.